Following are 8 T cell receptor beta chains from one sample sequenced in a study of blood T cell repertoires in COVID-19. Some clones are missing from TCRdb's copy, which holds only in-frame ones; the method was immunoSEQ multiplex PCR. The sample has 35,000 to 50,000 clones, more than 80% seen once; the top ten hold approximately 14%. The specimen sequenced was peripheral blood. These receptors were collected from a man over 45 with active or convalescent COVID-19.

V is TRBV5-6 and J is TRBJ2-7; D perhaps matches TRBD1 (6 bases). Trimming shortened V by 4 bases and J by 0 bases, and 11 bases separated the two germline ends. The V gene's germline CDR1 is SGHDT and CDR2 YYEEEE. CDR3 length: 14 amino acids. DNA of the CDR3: TGTGCCAGCAGCGCCCGGACAGACTCCTACGAGCAGTACTTC. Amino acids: CASSARTDSYEQYF.

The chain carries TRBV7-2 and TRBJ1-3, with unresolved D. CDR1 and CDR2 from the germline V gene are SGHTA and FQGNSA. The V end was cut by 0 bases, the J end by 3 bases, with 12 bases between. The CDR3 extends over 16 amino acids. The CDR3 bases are TGTGCCAGCAGCTTAGCTCCGGGGTCCAGTGGAAACACCATATATTTT. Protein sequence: CASSLAPGSSGNTIYF.

The CDR3 bases are TGTGCCAGTAGTCCGTTGCAGGGCGGTGGGGCCAACGTCCTGACTTTC. Encoded protein: CASSPLQGGGANVLTF. This chain connects TRBV19 to TRBJ2-6, with D perhaps TRBD1 (5 bases). The CDR3 totals 16 residues. The germline V gene encodes CDR1 LNHDA and CDR2 SQIVND (reference sequence). Trimming shortened V by 5 bases and J by 3 bases, and 14 bases separated the two germline ends.

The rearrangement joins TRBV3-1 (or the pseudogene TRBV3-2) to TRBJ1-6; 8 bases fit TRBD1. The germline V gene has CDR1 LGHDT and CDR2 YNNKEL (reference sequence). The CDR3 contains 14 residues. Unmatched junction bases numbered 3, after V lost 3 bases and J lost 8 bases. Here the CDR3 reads CASSHRGRDSPLHF. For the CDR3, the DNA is TGTGCCAGCAGCCACAGGGGGCGCGATTCACCCCTCCACTTT.

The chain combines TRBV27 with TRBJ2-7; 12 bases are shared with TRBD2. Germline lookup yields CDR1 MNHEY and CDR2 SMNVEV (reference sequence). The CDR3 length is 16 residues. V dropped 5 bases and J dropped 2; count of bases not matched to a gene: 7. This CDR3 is CASSPRPSGGAYEQYF. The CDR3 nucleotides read TGTGCCAGCAGTCCCCGTCCTAGCGGGGGGGCCTACGAGCAGTACTTC.

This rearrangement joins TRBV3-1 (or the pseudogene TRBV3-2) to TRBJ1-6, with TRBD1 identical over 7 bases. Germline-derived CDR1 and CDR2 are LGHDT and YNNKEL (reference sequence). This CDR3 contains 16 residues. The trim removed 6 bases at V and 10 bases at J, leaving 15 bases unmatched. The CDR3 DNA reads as TGTGCCAGCAGTCTTCGGGTGGGGCAGGGGGGATCACCCCTCCACTTT. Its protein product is CASSLRVGQGGSPLHF.

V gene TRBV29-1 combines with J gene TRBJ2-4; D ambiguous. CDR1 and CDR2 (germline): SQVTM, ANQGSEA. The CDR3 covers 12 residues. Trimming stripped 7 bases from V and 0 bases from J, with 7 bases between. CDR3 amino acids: CSASLAKNIQYF. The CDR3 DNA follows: TGCAGCGCGTCTCTAGCCAAAAACATTCAGTACTTC.

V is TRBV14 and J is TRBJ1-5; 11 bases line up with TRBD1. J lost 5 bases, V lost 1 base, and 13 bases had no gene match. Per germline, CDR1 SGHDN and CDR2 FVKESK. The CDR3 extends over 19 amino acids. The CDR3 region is CASSQVPDRGLGWDQPQHF. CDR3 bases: TGTGCCAGCAGCCAAGTCCCGGACAGGGGGCTGGGGTGGGATCAGCCCCAGCATTTT.